The 14 T cell receptor beta chains presented below share a single source sample, sequenced in a study of early T cells in non-severe SARS-CoV-2 infection. TCRdb reprocessed the 5' RACE reads with MiXCR, giving one entry per CDR3 protein. The sample lists roughly 10,000 distinct CDR3 sequences, around 5% occurring once. The sequenced material came from whole blood. The receptors shown here come from an adult who was a healthcare worker with PCR-confirmed SARS-CoV-2 infection or an uninfected control (not recorded which).

This clonotype was counted only a few times. The V and J genes are TRBV15 and TRBJ2-3; 9 nucleotides match TRBD2. The V segment lost 0 bases and the J segment 4 bases; nucleotides outside the gene matches: 11. The CDR3 consists of 18 residues. Germline lookup yields CDR1 LNHNV and CDR2 YYDKDF (reference sequence). CDR3 protein: CATSRDPPGGGASDTQYF. In DNA form, the CDR3 reads TGTGCCACCAGCAGAGATCCACCGGGCGGGGGGGCATCAGATACGCAGTATTTT. The variable domain in full, with the rest retrieved from reference TRBV15 and TRBJ2-3, is DAMVIQNPRYQVTQFGKPVTLSCSQTLNHNVMYWYQQKSSQAPKLLFHYYDKDFNNEADTPDNFQSRRPNTSFCFLDIRSPGLGDTAMYLCATSRDPPGGGASDTQYFGPGTRLTVL.

By sample fraction, this clonotype is medium-sized (0.01 to 0.1%). This chain links TRBV7-7 with TRBJ2-5, with D possibly matching TRBD2 (6 bases). The CDR3 extends over 16 amino acids. Germline CDR1 and CDR2: SSHAT and FNYEAQ (reference sequence). With 5 bases removed from V and 0 bases from J, the gap between germline ends came to 16 bases. For the CDR3, the DNA is TGTGCCAGCAGCCCCGGGACTGTACGACACCAAGAGACCCAGTACTTC. Residues: CASSPGTVRHQETQYF. The full variable domain, completed using reference TRBV7-7 and TRBJ2-5, is GAGVSQSPRYKVTKRGQDVTLRCDPISSHATLYWYQQALGQGPEFLTYFNYEAQPDKSGLPSDRFSAERPEGSISTLTIQRTEQRDSAMYRCASSPGTVRHQETQYFGPGTRLLVL.

This clonotype is categorized as medium-sized (0.01 to 0.1%). V is TRBV12-3 or TRBV12-4 and J is TRBJ2-2; 9 bases agree with TRBD2. Trimming removed 3 bases from V and 6 bases from J; junction bases left unmatched: 8. This CDR3 region has 16 residues. CDR3 coding DNA: TGTGCCAGCAGTTTCAGGCGGGGGGGCAGCGCCGGGGAGCTGTTTTTT. Encoded protein: CASSFRRGGSAGELFF.

This clonotype qualifies as medium-sized. The chain combines TRBV12-3 or TRBV12-4 with TRBJ1-5, with D uncertain. This CDR3 region has 13 residues. The germline V and J ends were trimmed by 2 bases and 5 bases, with 7 bases remaining between them. CDR3 residues: CASSLKDDQPQHF. For the CDR3, the DNA is TGTGCCAGCAGTTTAAAGGACGATCAGCCCCAGCATTTT.

This clonotype appeared many times. This rearrangement joins TRBV9 to TRBJ1-6; 9 bases map to TRBD1. The CDR3 loop spans 15 amino acids. The V segment lost 0 bases and the J segment 8 bases; nucleotides outside the gene matches: 3. From germline, CDR1 is SGDLS and CDR2 YYNGEE. The CDR3 loop is CASSVEGQGDSPLHF. As DNA, the CDR3 is TGTGCCAGCAGCGTAGAGGGACAGGGAGATTCACCCCTCCACTTT.

This clonotype was seen at least ten times. The chain links TRBV30 to TRBJ1-5; D might be TRBD1 (6 bases). V lost 4 bases and J lost 5, with 18 bases in between. CDR1 and CDR2 from the germline V gene are GTSNPN and SVGIG (reference sequence). CDR3 length: 15 amino acids. The CDR3 is CAWTANWGADQPQHF. In nucleotides, the CDR3 is TGTGCCTGGACAGCTAATTGGGGGGCAGATCAGCCCCAGCATTTT.

V gene TRBV5-1 combines with J gene TRBJ2-5; a possible D gene is TRBD2 (7 bases). CDR3 length: 13 amino acids. Germline values: CDR1 SGHRS, CDR2 YFSETQ. Trimming shortened V by 3 bases and J by 4 bases, and 10 bases separated the two germline ends. DNA for the CDR3: TGCGCCAGCAGCTGGGGAGGGGGAGAGACCCAGTACTTC. The encoded protein is CASSWGGGETQYF.

The J gene is TRBJ2-2, the V gene TRBV2, with D possibly called TRBD1 or TRBD2 (5 bases each). V gave up 6 bases and J gave up 1 base, with 15 bases separating them. Germline-derived CDR1 and CDR2 are SNHLY and FYNNEI. This CDR3 region has 16 residues. The CDR3: CASSPLDSGNTGELFF. Written as DNA, the CDR3 is TGTGCCAGCAGCCCCCTCGACAGCGGGAACACCGGGGAGCTGTTTTTT.

This clonotype has at least ten counts. The chain combines TRBV29-1 with TRBJ1-2; the D is unclear. The V end was cut by 2 bases, the J end by 7 bases, with 14 bases between. This CDR3 contains 13 residues. Looked up from germline, CDR1 is SQVTM and CDR2 is ANQGSEA. The CDR3 DNA is TGCAGCGTTGAACGAAGGTCAGCCCCTGGCTACACCTTC. It codes for CSVERRSAPGYTF. Based on the CDR3 plus reference TRBV29-1 and TRBJ1-2, the full variable domain is SAVISQKPSRDICQRGTSLTIQCQVDSQVTMMFWYRQQPGQSLTLIATANQGSEATYESGFVIDKFPISRPNLTFSTLTVSNMSPEDSSIYLCSVERRSAPGYTFGSGTRLTVV.

This clonotype occurred many times. V is TRBV18 and J is TRBJ2-7, with D possibly being TRBD2 (5 bases). Trimming removed 3 bases at V and 2 bases at J, with 11 bases between. The CDR3 covers 14 residues. Per germline, CDR1 KGHSH and CDR2 LQKENI. The CDR3 is CASSPDGRAYEQYF. The CDR3 DNA reads TGTGCCAGCTCACCGGACGGGCGGGCCTACGAGCAGTACTTC.

The chain combines TRBV7-2 with TRBJ1-5; 10 positions agree with TRBD1. The CDR3 loop spans 15 amino acids. Germline CDR1 reads SGHTA; CDR2 reads FQGNSA. The trim removed 3 bases at V and 7 bases at J, leaving 6 bases unmatched. The CDR3 spells CASSFGQGVVQPQHF. CDR3 bases: TGTGCCAGCAGCTTTGGACAGGGGGTGGTGCAGCCCCAGCATTTT. The complete variable domain, with remaining parts taken from reference TRBV7-2 and TRBJ1-5, reads GAGVSQSPSNKVTEKGKDVELRCDPISGHTALYWYRQSLGQGLEFLIYFQGNSAPDKSGLPSDRFSAERTGGSVSTLTIQRTQQEDSAVYLCASSFGQGVVQPQHFGDGTRLSIL.

This clonotype was detected ten times or more. V usage is TRBV5-1 and J usage is TRBJ2-1; the D gene could be TRBD1 or TRBD2 (6 bases each). This CDR3 has 17 amino acids. V lost 3 bases and J lost 0, with 16 bases in between. The V gene's germline CDR1 is SGHRS and CDR2 YFSETQ. The CDR3 bases are TGCGCCAGCAGCTCGCTGAGAGGGGGGAGCTCCTACAATGAGCAGTTCTTC. Translating it yields CASSSLRGGSSYNEQFF.

In its sample, this clonotype was seen many times. This sequence joins TRBV24-1 and TRBJ2-3, with 9 bases lining up with TRBD1. The trim removed 3 bases at V and 0 bases at J, leaving 3 bases unmatched. Germline V gives CDR1 KGHDR, CDR2 SFDVKD. CDR3 length equals 16 residues. CDR3 bases: TGTGCCACCAGTGATCCCGGGACAGGGAGCACAGATACGCAGTATTTT. Translated, it gives CATSDPGTGSTDTQYF.

By sample share, this clonotype is medium-sized. CDR3 DNA: TGTGCCAGCAGTGACTACGCGAGGGAGAATCAGCCCCAGCATTTT. Translated: CASSDYARENQPQHF. J is TRBJ1-5 and V is TRBV6-1; D is uncertain. The CDR3 covers 15 residues. Trimming removed 3 bases from V and 4 bases from J, with 13 bases in between. Looked up from germline, CDR1 is MNHNS and CDR2 is SASEGT.